One and the same sample provided the 22 T cell receptor beta chains below, sequenced in a study of blood T cell repertoires in COVID-19. TCRdb keeps only in-frame clones here, not all; method: immunoSEQ multiplex PCR. Of 55,000 to 75,000 clones listed, roughly 85% were seen once; the top ten hold roughly 3%. Sequenced: peripheral blood. These receptors were collected from a man aged 60 to 69 with acute or convalescent COVID-19.

The chain links TRBV24-1 to TRBJ2-2; 8 nucleotides align to TRBD1. The CDR3 loop spans 19 amino acids. The germline gives CDR1 KGHDR, CDR2 SFDVKD. Losses at the gene ends were 4 bases for V and 3 bases for J; bases not matched to a gene: 15. The CDR3 region has the DNA TGTGCCACCAGTGACCCAATTCGAAGACAGGGACAGGACACCGGGGAGCTGTTTTTT. As protein: CATSDPIRRQGQDTGELFF.

The chain recombines TRBV7-9 with TRBJ1-5; D gene unclear. The CDR3 consists of 12 residues. Germline assignment: CDR1 SEHNR and CDR2 FQNEAQ (reference sequence). V gave up 1 base and J gave up 6 bases, with 4 bases separating them. CDR3 DNA sequence: TGTGCCAGCAGCTTAGTCGGTCAGCCCCAGCATTTT. Protein product: CASSLVGQPQHF. Filled out from reference TRBV7-9 and TRBJ1-5, the complete variable domain reads DTGVSQNPRHKITKRGQNVTFRCDPISEHNRLYWYRQTLGQGPEFLTYFQNEAQLEKSRLLSDRFSAERPKGSFSTLEIQRTEQGDSAMYLCASSLVGQPQHFGDGTRLSIL.

This clone was seen a few times. The gene calls are TRBV5-1 and TRBJ2-5; D might be TRBD2 (5 bases). The germline CDR1 and CDR2 sequences are SGHRS and YFSETQ. V lost 4 bases, J lost 5 bases, and 12 bases lay in between. This CDR3 spans 13 amino acids. The CDR3 bases are TGCGCCAGCAGCCTCCTAGCTTGGGAGACCCAGTACTTC. Translating it yields CASSLLAWETQYF.

The chain couples TRBV28 to TRBJ1-5; 8 bases agree with TRBD1. The V segment lost 7 bases and the J segment 7 bases; nucleotides outside the gene matches: 9. This CDR3 has 14 residues. CDR1 is MDHEN and CDR2 is SYDVKM in the germline V gene. The CDR3 coding sequence is TGTGCCAGCACCACCGGACAGGGTGTACAGCCCCAGCATTTT. Protein: CASTTGQGVQPQHF.

The chain combines TRBV2 with TRBJ2-7; 8 nucleotides align to TRBD1. With 1 base clipped from V and 3 bases from J, the junction kept 5 bases outside the gene matches. In germline, CDR1 is SNHLY, CDR2 FYNNEI. This CDR3 spans 15 amino acids. The CDR3 DNA reads TGTGCCAGCAGTGAAGGACAGGGGAAAAGCTACGAGCAGTACTTC. Protein product: CASSEGQGKSYEQYF.

The chain carries TRBV7-3 and TRBJ2-1; 8 bases are shared with TRBD2. Losses at the gene ends were 1 base for V and 8 bases for J; bases not matched to a gene: 10. Germline V gene data show CDR1 as SGHTA and CDR2 as FQGTGA. The CDR3 contains 16 residues. The CDR3, as DNA: TGTGCCAGCAGCTTAAGGGGCGGGAGGCCAAGCGATGAGCAGTTCTTC. The encoded protein is CASSLRGGRPSDEQFF.

The chain carries TRBV19 and TRBJ1-2, with D possibly TRBD1 on 6 matching bases. The germline gives CDR1 LNHDA, CDR2 SQIVND (reference sequence). The CDR3 consists of 14 residues. Deletions cut 7 bases from V and 7 bases from J, with 19 bases between. CDR3 in amino acids: CASISGTPGTGYTF. Here the CDR3 DNA reads TGTGCCAGTATCTCCGGGACACCCGGAACTGGCTACACCTTC.

This rearrangement joins TRBV2 to TRBJ2-5; no clear D. The length of the CDR3 is 12 residues. Trimming shortened V by 2 bases and J by 5 bases, and 6 bases separated the two germline ends. Per the germline V gene, CDR1 is SNHLY and CDR2 is FYNNEI. The CDR3 sequence: CASSEQRETQYF. The CDR3 coding sequence is TGTGCCAGCAGTGAACAGAGGGAGACCCAGTACTTC.

The chain's CDR3 is CAGRDRGFYGYTF. The CDR3 bases are TGTGCCGGGCGGGACAGGGGGTTCTATGGCTACACCTTC. V usage is TRBV6-5 and J usage is TRBJ1-2; TRBD1 agrees at 11 bases. CDR1 is MNHEY, CDR2 SVGAGI, per germline. Germline trimming cut 11 bases from V and 4 bases from J; bases unmatched to any gene: 6. The CDR3 has 13 amino acids.

In this sample, this clone turned up a few times. The rearrangement uses TRBV30 and TRBJ1-5; TRBD1 matches 11 bases. Trimming at V came to 7 bases and at J to 6 bases, leaving 11 bases not matched to a gene. The V gene's germline CDR1 is GTSNPN and CDR2 SVGIG (reference sequence). This CDR3 contains 15 residues. The CDR3 is CALGQGERRAQPQHF. The DNA of the CDR3 is TGTGCCTTGGGACAGGGGGAGAGAAGGGCTCAGCCCCAGCATTTT.

This sequence joins TRBV6-5 and TRBJ1-5, with no clear D. Trimming cost V 7 bases and J 2 bases, with 12 bases left between them. This CDR3 is built from 14 residues. CDR1 and CDR2 from the germline V gene are MNHEY and SVGAGI. The CDR3 DNA reads as TGTGCCAGCACCACCCCCGGGGGCAATCAGCCCCAGCATTTT. Protein product: CASTTPGGNQPQHF.

This chain links TRBV19 with TRBJ1-5, with D possibly matching TRBD1 (6 bases). Trimming removed 5 bases from V and 4 bases from J, with 12 bases in between. Looked up from germline, CDR1 is LNHDA and CDR2 is SQIVND (reference sequence). The CDR3 length is 14 residues. The CDR3 spells CASSATGRNQPQHF. CDR3 bases: TGTGCCAGTAGTGCTACAGGGCGAAATCAGCCCCAGCATTTT.

The rearrangement links TRBV28 to TRBJ2-5, with D maybe TRBD2 (5 bases). CDR1 is MDHEN and CDR2 is SYDVKM in the germline V gene. Trimming pared 6 bases from V and 10 bases from J, leaving 12 bases between. This CDR3 is built from 11 residues. The CDR3 loop reads CASRVHGDQYF. The CDR3 DNA follows: TGTGCCAGCAGGGTTCACGGGGACCAGTACTTC.

V and J are TRBV28 and TRBJ1-5; the D gene is possibly TRBD1 (6 bases). The CDR3 length is 15 residues. With 8 bases removed from V and 2 bases from J, the gap between germline ends came to 16 bases. Per the germline V gene, CDR1 is MDHEN and CDR2 is SYDVKM. CDR3 residues: CASGRGALGNQPQHF. DNA for the CDR3: TGTGCCAGCGGTCGGGGGGCTTTGGGCAATCAGCCCCAGCATTTT.

This clone has a single count. This chain joins TRBV29-1 and TRBJ2-7; possibly TRBD2 for D (6 bases). This CDR3 has 15 residues. Germline V lookup: CDR1 SQVTM, CDR2 ANQGSEA. V was trimmed by 6 bases and J by 2 bases, leaving 20 bases between them. The CDR3 DNA sequence: TGCAGCGTCCGCCAGGGACTCGGACCGACCTACGAGCAGTACTTC. Amino acid sequence: CSVRQGLGPTYEQYF.

This sequence joins TRBV19 and TRBJ2-1; 8 bases line up with TRBD2. Germline V lookup: CDR1 LNHDA, CDR2 SQIVND (reference sequence). The CDR3 covers 15 residues. Trimming at V came to 2 bases and at J to 9 bases, leaving 9 bases not matched to a gene. In nucleotides, the CDR3 is TGTGCCAGTAGTATATCCAGCGGGAGTATTGGTGAGCAGTTCTTC. This encodes CASSISSGSIGEQFF.

The chain is built from TRBV7-3 and TRBJ1-6; 7 positions agree with TRBD1. The germline gives CDR1 SGHTA, CDR2 FQGTGA. The J segment lost 9 bases and the V segment lost 4 bases, leaving 6 bases of the junction unmatched. The CDR3 length is 14 residues. CDR3 sequence reads: CASSSTGNFSPLHF. Written as DNA, the CDR3 is TGTGCCAGCAGCTCGACAGGGAACTTTTCACCCCTCCACTTT.

V gene TRBV28 combines with J gene TRBJ1-2; D is uncertain. V lost 5 bases and J 4 bases, leaving 8 bases between the germline ends. The CDR3 totals 12 residues. Germline CDR1 MDHEN, CDR2 SYDVKM. CDR3 in amino acids: CASSVQFYGYTF. CDR3 DNA sequence: TGTGCCAGCAGTGTACAGTTCTATGGCTACACCTTC.

The DNA for the CDR3 is TGCGCCAGCAGCCAAAAAACTTTCTATGGCTACACCTTC. This sequence encodes CASSQKTFYGYTF. The chain carries TRBV4-3 and TRBJ1-2; no reliable D call. Germline V gives CDR1 LGHNA, CDR2 YSLEER. Deletions cut 2 bases from V and 4 bases from J, with 8 bases between. The CDR3 spans 13 residues.

The chain carries TRBV13 and TRBJ1-1; D ambiguous. V was cut by 1 base and J by 2 bases, with 5 bases left in between. The CDR3 sequence is 13 residues long. CDR1 PRHDT and CDR2 FYEKMQ come from the germline V gene (reference sequence). Here the CDR3 DNA reads TGTGCCAGCAGCTTAGCTCTAAACACTGAAGCTTTCTTT. This codes for CASSLALNTEAFF.

This sequence joins TRBV28 and TRBJ1-5, with no clear D. V lost 6 bases to trimming and J lost 2 bases, with 17 bases between them. The CDR3 length is 16 residues. CDR1 and CDR2 from the germline V gene are MDHEN and SYDVKM. The CDR3 bases are TGTGCCAGCAGCCTCGAACATAATCGGGGCAATCAGCCCCAGCATTTT. Protein sequence: CASSLEHNRGNQPQHF.

V is TRBV7-2 and J is TRBJ1-2; 10 nucleotides line up with TRBD1. Germline lookup yields CDR1 SGHTA and CDR2 FQGNSA. With 5 bases clipped from V and 4 bases from J, the junction kept 7 bases outside the gene matches. There are 15 residues in the CDR3. Here the CDR3 reads CASSLRQGATYGYTF. CDR3 coding DNA: TGTGCCAGCAGCCTACGACAGGGGGCGACCTATGGCTACACCTTC.